This T cell receptor beta chain was recovered during a study of patients and donors after allogeneic stem cell transplantation. Each CDR3 protein is one row after TCRdb ran MiXCR on the RT-PCR reads. The table lists around 240,000 distinct CDR3 sequences, roughly 13% of them singletons. The CDR3 contains 13 residues. Trimming stripped 2 bases from V and 7 bases from J, with 11 bases between. Germline lookup yields CDR1 SGHTA and CDR2 FQGNSA. Input material: blood, either unsorted or a sorted T cell fraction (not recorded which). The chain recombines TRBV7-2 with TRBJ1-2, with TRBD1 as a possible D gene (6 bases). This receptor was obtained from a human donor who was either an allogeneic HSCT recipient or a stem cell or donor lymphocyte infusion donor (not recorded which). It is not recorded whose cells these are; they may come from a transplant donor. This CDR3 reads CASSLKQGSGYTF. CDR3 DNA sequence: TGTGCCAGCAGCTTAAAACAGGGAAGTGGCTACACCTTC.